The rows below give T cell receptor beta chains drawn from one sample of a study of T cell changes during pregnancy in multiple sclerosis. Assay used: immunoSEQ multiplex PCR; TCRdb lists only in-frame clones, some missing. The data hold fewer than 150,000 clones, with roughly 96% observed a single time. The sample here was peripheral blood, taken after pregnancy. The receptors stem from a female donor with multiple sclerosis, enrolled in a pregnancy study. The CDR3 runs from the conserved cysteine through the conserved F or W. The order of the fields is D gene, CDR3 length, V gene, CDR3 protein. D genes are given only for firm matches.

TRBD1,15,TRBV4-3,CASSQWDRGTYEQYF
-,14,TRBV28,CASSPGQGLEKLFF
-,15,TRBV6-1,CASSEGELSTGELFF
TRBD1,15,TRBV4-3,CASSQEWDRIYEQYF
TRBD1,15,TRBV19,CASSWGQGLSYEQYF
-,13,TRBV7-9,CASSLGLDEKLFF
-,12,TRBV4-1,CASSRGGPEQFF
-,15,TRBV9,CASSVQGGIGNTIYF
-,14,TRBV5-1,CASSWGDQNSPLHF
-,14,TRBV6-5,CASSYSSGVQPQHF
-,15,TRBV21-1,CASSSCQDRGFQQYF
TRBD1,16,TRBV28,CASSSPAATGYGTQYF
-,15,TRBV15,CATSSILGAPYGYTF
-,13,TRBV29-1,CSVEWDTLLYENF
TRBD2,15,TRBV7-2,CASSSSGSYTGELFF
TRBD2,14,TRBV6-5,CASGLAGFTDTQYF
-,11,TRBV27,CASRTSYEQYF
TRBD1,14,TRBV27,CASSQGARWGGYTF
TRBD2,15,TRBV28,CASRMGLEETGELFF
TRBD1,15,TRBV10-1,CASSESTGENTEAFF
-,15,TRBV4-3,CASSQPGGDRGKLFF
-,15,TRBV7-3,CASSVKGGARFGYTF
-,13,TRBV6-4,CASSMEASGELFF
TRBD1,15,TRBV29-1,CSARDGTGGSYEQYF
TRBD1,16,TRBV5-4,CASRWDRDNPRGGYTF
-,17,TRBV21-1,CASSPPLDRGRTGELFF
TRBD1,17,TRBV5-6,CASRFGQGFSTNEKLFF
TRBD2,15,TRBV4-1,CASSHRAGVNGELFF
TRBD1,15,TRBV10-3,CAISAGQAKNTEAFF
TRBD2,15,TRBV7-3,CASSPNGGVHNEQFF
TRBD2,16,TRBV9,CASSVATSGSHNEQFF
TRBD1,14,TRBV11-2,CASSPDRGQTEAFF
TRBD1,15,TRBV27,CASSSQGTGDNEQFF
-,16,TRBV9,CASSVGGGAGPYEQYF
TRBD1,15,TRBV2,CASTKKGQRGPELFF